This T cell receptor (beta chain) was sequenced for a study of T cell clonality in common variable immunodeficiency (dated by TCRdb to between 2014 and 2016). Overall results and qualifications from the work: Even though DNA input was equal, the average per sample came to some 82,000 unique sequences for controls compared with roughly 30,000 for CVID samples. The authors noted that sequencing repertoires of T cell subpopulations would be needed to clarify what caused the increased clonality in CVID. CVID subjects shared fewer TCRbeta clones with each other than healthy controls did (p < 0.0001). Fewer deletions and N-nucleotide insertions were reportedly observed in CVID TCRbeta sequences, and highly modified clones with 13 or more V deletions were reportedly absent from CVID TCRbeta sequences. TCRbeta clonality was higher in CVID subjects than in healthy controls (t-test p = 0.018), and the increase was most characteristic of about a third of subjects. Patient heterogeneity within the CVID cohort put limits on correlating repertoire features with clinical complications.

For sequencing input, CVID and control samples contributed equivalent amounts of genomic DNA. For every sample, a 60 bp segment covering the rearranged TCRbeta CDR3 region was amplified and then sequenced. TCRbeta amplification used the immunoSEQ assay, a bias-corrected multiplex PCR with high-throughput sequencing. In the authors' own workflow: Every unique nucleotide sequence counted as a clone and was annotated with V, D and J genes, copy number and frequency. Sequences were labeled productive if in frame, and non-productive if out of frame or containing stop codons. As previously described, clonality was calculated on the basis of Shannon's entropy. Mean CDR3 Kyte-Doolittle hydropathy was derived from the predicted amino acid sequences of productive clones. Scaled V gene usage was hierarchically clustered using Manhattan distance and complete linkage with the R hclust function. To assess clone sharing by CDR3 amino acid sequence, 12 repertoires per group were resampled over 100 rounds. The repertoires were screened for more than 55 published EBV-specific TCRbeta sequences and a few hundred published CMV-specific TCRbeta sequences. A couple of CVID samples that yielded fewer than 10,000 sequences were excluded from the analysis, so approximately 38 CVID repertoires were retained. The table comes from immuneACCESS by way of TCRdb, which keeps in-frame sequences with V and J called. Part of the clones is missing from these tables; in studies checked, under half for an unresolved V gene and the rest for unknown reasons. The V and J calls and the clone size are those of that table, but D and trimming were determined from the DNA. Listed for this sample are roughly 55,000 clones, none observed only a single time. The ten largest clones take up under 6.5% of the sample.

From the cysteine through the phenylalanine, the CDR3 covers 12 amino acids. The 27 bases shown cover part of the CDR3, and their frame starts at base 1. V and J are truncated by 2 bases and 7 bases respectively, leaving an intervening sequence of 8 bases. The germline V gene supplies CDR1 KGHSH and CDR2 LQKENI. This clone was seen ten or more times. Its antigen remains undetermined. From the germline J gene comes the end of the CDR3, since the read stops 3 residues before it. Most of the CVID patients and most of the healthy controls were of Caucasian heritage. From each donor, about 4.5 to 9 ml of heparinized peripheral whole blood was collected. Genomic DNA from adults with common variable immune deficiency (CVID) and from healthy adult controls was used for sequencing of TCRbeta CDR3 repertoires. There were approximately 22 healthy adult volunteers in the control group (approximately 12 female and 10 or so male), ranging in age from 23 to 66 years, with a mean age of approximately 34. Diluted blood was subjected to density centrifugation over Hypaque 1077 or Ficoll-Paque for isolation of peripheral blood mononuclear cells. Genomic DNA was obtained from unsorted mononuclear cells using either Qiagen column purification or a centrifugation-based method.

In this chain, TRBV18 is recombined with TRBJ1-1; TRBD1 is a weak D gene call, 5 bases matching. The sequenced material came from peripheral blood mononuclear cells. This receptor was identified in a person aged 18-69 years in good health. The CDR3 is CASSPTTVEAFF. CDR3 bases read: TGTGCCAGCTCACCAACGACAGTTGAA. When the CDR3 is completed using the reference TRBV18 and TRBJ1-1 genes on either side, the full variable domain is NAGVMQNPRHLVRRRGQEARLRCSPMKGHSHVYWYRQLPEEGLKFMVYLQKENIIDESGMPKERFSAEFPKEGPSILRIQQVVRGDSAAYFCASSPTTVEAFFGQGTRLTVV.